The source of this T cell receptor (beta chain) is a study of CD8 T cells in ankylosing spondylitis. This clonotype was seen repeatedly, ten times or more. Its antigen is unknown. General study results and limits: Several of the motif variants were reported before in synovial fluid and blood from reactive arthritis. Clones tied to disease were said to be significantly enriched in matched ankylosing spondylitis synovial fluid. Disease-linked clones had a CD8+ phenotype and relatively low frequency in peripheral blood. Characteristic of ankylosing spondylitis blood, it appeared, was a TCR beta motif comprising about eight highly homologous variants.

The CDR3 covers 16 residues. Germline V CDR1 and CDR2: MNHEY, SMNVEV (reference sequence). With V trimmed by 3 bases and J by 2 bases, 6 bases remained unmatched. Quantitative 5'-RACE with molecular barcodes generated TCR beta libraries. TCRdb re-analysed the 5' RACE reads in MiXCR, keeping a single row per CDR3 protein. This repertoire shows 500,000 or so distinct CDR3 sequences, over 4% found once; its top ten account for 3.5%. This sequence was found in a male donor with ankylosing spondylitis. The chain is built from TRBV27 and TRBJ1-5; the match to TRBD1 covers 8 bases. Sequenced: blood, either unsorted or a sorted T cell fraction (not recorded which). In nucleotides, the CDR3 is TGTGCCAGCAGTTTCAACAGGGGGTTCGGCAATCAGCCCCAGCATTTT. It translates to CASSFNRGFGNQPQHF.